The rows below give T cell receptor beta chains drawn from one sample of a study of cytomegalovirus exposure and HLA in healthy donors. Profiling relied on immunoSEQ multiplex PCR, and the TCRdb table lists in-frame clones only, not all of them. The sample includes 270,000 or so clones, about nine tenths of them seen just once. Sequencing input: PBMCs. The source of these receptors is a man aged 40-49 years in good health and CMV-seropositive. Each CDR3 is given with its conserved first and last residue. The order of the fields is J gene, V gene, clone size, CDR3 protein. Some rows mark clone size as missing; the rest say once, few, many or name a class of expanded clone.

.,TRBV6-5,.,CASSYAHTGSRYEQYF
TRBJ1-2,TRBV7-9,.,CASSSPDRANYGYTF
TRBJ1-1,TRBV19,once,CASSTLDRLATEAFF
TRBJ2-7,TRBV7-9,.,CASSQGHNYEQYF
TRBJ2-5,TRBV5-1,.,CASSIAGGSETQYF
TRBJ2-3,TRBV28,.,CASSFDPKARSTDTQYF
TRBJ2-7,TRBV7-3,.,CASSLLQGGEQYF
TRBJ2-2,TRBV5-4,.,CASSLTIGQTPFRTGELFF
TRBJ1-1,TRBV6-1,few,CASSEIGGTEAFF
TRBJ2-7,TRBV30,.,CAWSATYEQYF
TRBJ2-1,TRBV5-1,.,CASSLTGQGDYNEQFF
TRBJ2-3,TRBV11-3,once,CASSTKGGTDTQYF
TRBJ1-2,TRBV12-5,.,CASGFWGQGYGYTF
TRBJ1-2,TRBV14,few,CASSQGHRDRGLSGYTF
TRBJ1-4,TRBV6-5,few,CASSLDRDKLFF
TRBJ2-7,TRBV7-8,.,CASSRRLAGGDEQYF
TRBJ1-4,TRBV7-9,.,CSSSSRGEKLFF
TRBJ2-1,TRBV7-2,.,CASSRWGQGDNEQFF
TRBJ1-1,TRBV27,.,CASSLWTEMNTEAFF
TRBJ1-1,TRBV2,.,CASRARRSTNTEAFF
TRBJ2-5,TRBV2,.,CASRPAGGPETQYF
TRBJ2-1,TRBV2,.,CASSDSSNNLAGGPNEQFF
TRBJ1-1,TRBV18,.,CASSPPEGVGEAFF
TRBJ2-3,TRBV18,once,CASSRTTSGTTDTQYF
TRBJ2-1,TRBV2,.,CASRSYRGGIENEQFF
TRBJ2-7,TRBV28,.,CASSLAATYEQYF
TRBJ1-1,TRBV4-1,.,CASSQTGYTEAFF
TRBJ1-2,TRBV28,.,CASSFGFRRGDNGYTF
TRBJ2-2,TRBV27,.,CASSMIGFSTGELFF
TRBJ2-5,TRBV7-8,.,CASSLAGQIQETQYF
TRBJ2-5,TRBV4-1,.,CASSQVVAGGETQYF
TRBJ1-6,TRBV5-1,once,CASSPVRDSPLHF
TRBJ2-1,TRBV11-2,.,CASSRLTASSYNEQFF
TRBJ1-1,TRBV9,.,CASSVGHDMNTEAFF
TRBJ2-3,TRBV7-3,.,CASSSKTLAGADTQYF
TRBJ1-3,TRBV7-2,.,CASSLNRGGNTIYF
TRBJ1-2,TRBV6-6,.,CASSYQGQGFGGYTF
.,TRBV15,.,CATSRDIRSYEQYF
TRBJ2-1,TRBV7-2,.,CASSSPPGTAPNEQFF
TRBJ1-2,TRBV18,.,CASSPGEIYGYTF
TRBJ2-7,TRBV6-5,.,CASSPRQGYSYEQYF
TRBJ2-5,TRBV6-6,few,CASTLTGDQQETQYF
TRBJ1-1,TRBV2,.,CASSATDRRNTEAFF
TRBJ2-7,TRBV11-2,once,CASSFGTGDYEQYF
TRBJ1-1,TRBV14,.,CASSQPGMNTEAFF
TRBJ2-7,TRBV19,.,CASSLGGQSYEQYF
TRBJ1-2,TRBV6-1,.,CASLTANYGYTF
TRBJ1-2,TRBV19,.,CASSAGTANYGYTF
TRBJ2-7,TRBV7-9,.,CAGQGLGEQYF
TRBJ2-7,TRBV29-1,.,CSVEESGDYEQYF
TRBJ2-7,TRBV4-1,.,CASSQPGLAGYYEQYF
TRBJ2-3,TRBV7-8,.,CASSRSGASTDTQYF
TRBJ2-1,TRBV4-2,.,CASSQDPSGRLSSYNEQFF
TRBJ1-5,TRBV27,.,CASSPSGAADHQPQHF